Following are 21 T cell receptor beta chains from one sample sequenced in a study of blood T cells in healthy people across ages. Sample-barcoded 5' priming and a J-beta primer mix drove a second PCR of about 6 to 12 cycles. MiXCR, run by TCRdb on the 5' RACE reads, gives a single entry per CDR3 protein. In the table there are hundreds of thousands of distinct CDR3 sequences, approximately 53% of which are singletons. The source material was blood. The receptors stem from a man aged 35-49 years in good health.

J is TRBJ2-3 and V is TRBV10-3; a weak D match, TRBD2 (6 bases). V lost 8 bases, J lost 6 bases, and 15 bases lay in between. Germline CDR1 ENHRY, CDR2 SYGVKD. CDR3 length equals 13 residues. CDR3 in DNA: TGTGCCATCTCGGAGGGAAGGGTGGATACGCAGTATTTT. It encodes CAISEGRVDTQYF.

The CDR3 sequence is CSARDPDEAAETQYF. The CDR3 nucleotides read TGCAGTGCTAGAGATCCCGACGAGGCAGCGGAGACCCAGTACTTC. The V call is TRBV20-1, the J call TRBJ2-7; no reliable D call. The DNA end favors TRBJ2-5, so the J call may be wrong. The CDR3 spans 15 residues. In germline, CDR1 is DFQATT, CDR2 SNEGSKA (reference sequence).

The J gene is TRBJ2-1, the V gene TRBV7-2; 10 nucleotides line up with TRBD1. Germline V gene sequence: CDR1 SGHTA, CDR2 FQGNSA. J lost 9 bases, V lost 2 bases, and 7 bases had no gene match. This CDR3 has 15 residues. For the CDR3, the DNA is TGTGCCAGCAGCTTAAGGACAGGGGGGTCGGGTGAGCAGTTCTTC. It translates to CASSLRTGGSGEQFF.

The gene calls are TRBV20-1 and TRBJ2-7; 13 bases map to TRBD2. The DNA matches TRBJ2-1 better at its end, which makes the J call doubtful. CDR1 and CDR2 (germline): DFQATT, SNEGSKA (reference sequence). This CDR3 region has 17 residues. The CDR3 DNA sequence: TGCAGTGCTGTTACTAGCGGGGGGGCTAAATTTGGCAATGAGCAGTTCTTC. This translates into CSAVTSGGAKFGNEQFF.

This chain connects TRBV7-9 to TRBJ1-5; D may be TRBD1 (6 bases). Looked up from germline, CDR1 is SEHNR and CDR2 is FQNEAQ (reference sequence). Trimming cost V 1 base and J 0 bases, with 10 bases left between them. The CDR3 is 16 amino acids. CDR3 region: CASSLGRGFSNQPQHF. The CDR3 DNA follows: TGTGCCAGCAGCTTAGGCAGGGGATTTAGCAATCAGCCCCAGCATTTT.

The chain couples TRBV14 to TRBJ1-1; the D gene is possibly TRBD1 (6 bases). V gave up 4 bases and J gave up 9 bases, with 12 bases separating them. Germline loops: CDR1 SGHDN, CDR2 FVKESK. The CDR3 contains 12 residues. As DNA, the CDR3 is TGTGCCAGCAGCCCGGCGACAGGCCAAGCTTTCTTT. Translated, it gives CASSPATGQAFF.

The sample holds a few counts of this clonotype. The rearrangement uses TRBV29-1 and TRBJ2-4, with 7 positions matching TRBD1. CDR1 and CDR2 (germline): SQVTM, ANQGSEA. Losses at the gene ends were 5 bases for V and 1 base for J; bases not matched to a gene: 11. This CDR3 region has 16 residues. The CDR3 spells CSVRDSGALAKNIQYF. DNA of the CDR3: TGCAGCGTTCGGGACAGTGGAGCGCTGGCCAAAAACATTCAGTACTTC.

As concerns this clonotype: It may be a read error: a sequence one base away is much more abundant. The gene calls are TRBV6-6 and TRBJ2-1, with D possibly matching TRBD2 (5 bases). The germline gives CDR1 MNHNY, CDR2 SVGAGI (reference sequence). The CDR3 totals 14 residues. The CDR3 loop reads CASSDSRVYNEQFF. The CDR3 DNA sequence: TGTGCCAGCAGTGACTCGAGGGTGTACAATGAGCAGTTCTTC.

This rearrangement joins TRBV25-1 to TRBJ2-2; 8 bases map to TRBD2. The V and J ends lost 5 bases and 2 bases, in that order; junction bases with no gene match: 7. The length of the CDR3 is 16 residues. The germline gives CDR1 MGHDK, CDR2 SYGVNS. CDR3 DNA: TGTGCCAGCAGTCAATCGGGAGGGGTTAACACCGGGGAGCTGTTTTTT. Residues: CASSQSGGVNTGELFF.

This clonotype came up many times. The rearrangement links TRBV7-2 to TRBJ2-1; possible D gene TRBD1, 6 bases. V lost 5 bases and J lost 8, with 19 bases in between. Germline V gives CDR1 SGHTA, CDR2 FQGNSA. The CDR3 length is 15 residues. Here the CDR3 reads CASSLGTPRVDEQFF. The CDR3 DNA is TGTGCCAGCAGCCTCGGGACACCAAGGGTCGATGAGCAGTTCTTC.

The rearrangement joins TRBV20-1 to TRBJ1-5; D not resolved. In germline, CDR1 is DFQATT, CDR2 SNEGSKA (reference sequence). Deletions cut 3 bases from V and 3 bases from J, with 12 bases between. The CDR3 is made up of 14 amino acids. The CDR3 DNA is TGCAGTGCTAGTCTCGGACGTAACAATCAGCCCCAGCATTTT. The encoded protein is CSASLGRNNQPQHF.

This clonotype appeared a few times. The genes are TRBV27 and TRBJ2-2; 13 positions match TRBD2. The V gene end was trimmed by 6 bases and the J gene end by 4 bases; junction bases not matched to a gene: 5. The CDR3 has 16 residues. Germline V gives CDR1 MNHEY, CDR2 SMNVEV (reference sequence). The CDR3 loop reads CASSILAGGGTGELFF. DNA of the CDR3: TGTGCCAGCAGCATACTAGCGGGAGGGGGCACCGGGGAGCTGTTTTTT.

The V gene is TRBV14, the J gene TRBJ2-3; 10 bases map to TRBD2. Germline assignment: CDR1 SGHDN and CDR2 FVKESK. V lost 7 bases to trimming and J lost 2 bases; unmatched junction nucleotides: 12. This CDR3 contains 17 residues. Here the CDR3 reads CASNQPGTSEITDTQYF. DNA for the CDR3: TGTGCCAGCAACCAGCCCGGGACTAGCGAGATCACAGATACGCAGTATTTT. Drawing the rest from reference TRBV14 and TRBJ2-3, the complete variable domain is EAGVTQFPSHSVIEKGQTVTLRCDPISGHDNLYWYRRVMGKEIKFLLHFVKESKQDESGMPNNRFLAERTGGTYSTLKVQPAELEDSGVYFCASNQPGTSEITDTQYFGPGTRLTVL.

This sequence joins TRBV29-1 and TRBJ2-3, with D perhaps matching TRBD2 (6 bases). CDR1 is SQVTM and CDR2 is ANQGSEA in the germline V gene. The germline V and J ends were trimmed by 7 bases and 4 bases, with 12 bases remaining between them. The CDR3 extends over 12 amino acids. The DNA for the CDR3 is TGCAGCGCGGGACTGGGAGCAGATACGCAGTATTTT. Translating gives CSAGLGADTQYF.

The V call is TRBV3-1, the J call TRBJ2-7; perhaps TRBD1 as D (6 bases). V was shortened by 1 base and J by 1 base, with 11 bases between the two germline ends. CDR1 and CDR2 (germline): LGHDT, YNNKEL (reference sequence). The CDR3 has 15 amino acids. CDR3 nucleotides: TGTGCCAGCAGCCAAGGAGAGACAGGATCCTACGAGCAGTACTTC. Its protein product is CASSQGETGSYEQYF.

The gene calls are TRBV2 and TRBJ2-5; D could derive from TRBD1 or TRBD2 (5 bases each). Looked up from germline, CDR1 is SNHLY and CDR2 is FYNNEI. This CDR3 spans 15 amino acids. The ends were cut back, 5 bases at V and 3 bases at J, with 16 bases in the middle. The CDR3 DNA sequence: TGTGCCAGCAGTCAGCAGGGAGTTCAAGAAGAGACCCAGTACTTC. This gives the protein CASSQQGVQEETQYF.

This chain connects TRBV21-1 to TRBJ2-2; TRBD1 reflects the table's D call only, with no check against the DNA. TRBV21-1 constitutes a pseudogene. CDR3 length: 13 residues. The chain's CDR3 is CASGDRGAEELFF. The CDR3 region has the DNA TGTGCCAGCGGTGACAGGGGTGCGGAGGAGCTGTTTTTT.

The chain uses TRBV2 and TRBJ1-5; 10 bases map to TRBD1. The germline V gene encodes CDR1 SNHLY and CDR2 FYNNEI. The CDR3 length is 18 residues. J lost 2 bases, V lost 2 bases, and 9 bases had no gene match. The CDR3 coding sequence is TGTGCCAGCAGTGAAAGAAAAGGACAGGGGGTCGGCAATCAGCCCCAGCATTTT. It is translated as CASSERKGQGVGNQPQHF.

The CDR3 DNA reads as TGTGCCAGCAGTTACTTTAGTGATACCTACGAGCAGTACTTC. Its translation: CASSYFSDTYEQYF. The chain combines TRBV6-6 with TRBJ2-7; D is unclear. With 1 base removed from V and 2 bases from J, the gap between germline ends came to 9 bases. Germline V gene lookup returns CDR1 MNHNY and CDR2 SVGAGI (reference sequence). This CDR3 has 14 amino acids.

The chain links TRBV20-1 to TRBJ2-7; 7 nucleotides agree with TRBD2. The DNA end favors TRBJ2-5, so the J call may be wrong. CDR3 size: 16 residues. Germline V lookup: CDR1 DFQATT, CDR2 SNEGSKA (reference sequence). CDR3 sequence (DNA): TGCAGTGCTAGAGTGGGCCTAGCGGACCGGAGGGAGACCCAGTACTTC. Translating gives CSARVGLADRRETQYF.

The chain combines TRBV29-1 with TRBJ1-1; D call uncertain. The CDR3 totals 12 residues. Trimming left V 8 bases short and J 5 bases short, with 15 bases between. Germline loops: CDR1 SQVTM, CDR2 ANQGSEA. This CDR3 is CSTREGETEAFF. CDR3 in DNA: TGCAGCACCCGGGAAGGCGAGACTGAAGCTTTCTTT. Full variable domain (outside the CDR3, taken from reference TRBV29-1 and TRBJ1-1): SAVISQKPSRDICQRGTSLTIQCQVDSQVTMMFWYRQQPGQSLTLIATANQGSEATYESGFVIDKFPISRPNLTFSTLTVSNMSPEDSSIYLCSTREGETEAFFGQGTRLTVV.